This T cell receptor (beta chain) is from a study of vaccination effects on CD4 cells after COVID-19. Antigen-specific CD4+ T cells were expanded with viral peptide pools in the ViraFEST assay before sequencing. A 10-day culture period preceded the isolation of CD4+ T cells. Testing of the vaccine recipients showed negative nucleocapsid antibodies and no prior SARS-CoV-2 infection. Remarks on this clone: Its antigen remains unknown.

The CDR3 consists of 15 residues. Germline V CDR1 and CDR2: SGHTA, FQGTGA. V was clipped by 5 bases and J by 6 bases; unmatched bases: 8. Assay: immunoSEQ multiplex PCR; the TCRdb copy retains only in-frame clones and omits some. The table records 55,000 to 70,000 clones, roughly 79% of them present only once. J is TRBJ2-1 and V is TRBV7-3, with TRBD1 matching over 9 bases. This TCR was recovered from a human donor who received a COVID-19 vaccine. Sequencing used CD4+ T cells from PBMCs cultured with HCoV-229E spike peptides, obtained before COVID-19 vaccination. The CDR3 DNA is TGTGCCAGCAGCCTCCTTGGACAGGGGACCAATGAGCAGTTCTTC. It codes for CASSLLGQGTNEQFF.